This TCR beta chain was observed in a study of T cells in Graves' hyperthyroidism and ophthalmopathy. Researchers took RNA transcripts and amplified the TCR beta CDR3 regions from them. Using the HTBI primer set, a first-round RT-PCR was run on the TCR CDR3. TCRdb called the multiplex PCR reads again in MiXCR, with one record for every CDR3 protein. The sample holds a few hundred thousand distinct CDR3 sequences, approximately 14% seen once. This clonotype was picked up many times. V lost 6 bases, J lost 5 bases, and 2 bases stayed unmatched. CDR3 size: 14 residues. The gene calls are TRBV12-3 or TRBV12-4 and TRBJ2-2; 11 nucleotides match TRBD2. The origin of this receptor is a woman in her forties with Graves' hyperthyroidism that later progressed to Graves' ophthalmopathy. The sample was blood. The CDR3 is CASSRLAGTGELFF. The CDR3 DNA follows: TGTGCCAGCAGCAGACTAGCGGGAACCGGGGAGCTGTTTTTT.